This TCR beta chain is drawn from a study of blood T cells in healthy people across ages. The overall study: With template switching, about one barcoded beta molecule was captured per two T cells. Study-wide findings and caveats: Strong correlation linked observed beta diversity and percent naive T cells.

A second PCR, run for about 6 to 11 cycles, used a sample-barcoded 5' primer plus a J-beta primer mix. Using its own MiXCR run on the 5' RACE reads, TCRdb lists one record per CDR3 protein. Of 850,000 or so distinct CDR3 sequences in the sample, under 30% are singletons; the top ten hold about 18%. This clonotype was found many times. What it recognizes is unknown. The CDR3 loop spans 14 amino acids. Germline loops: CDR1 ENHRY, CDR2 SYGVKD. Trimming took off 6 bases at V and 6 bases at J, with 17 bases between the two ends. Sequenced: blood. This clonotype was sampled from a woman at least 80 years old in good health. The V call is TRBV10-3, the J call TRBJ1-2; perhaps TRBD1 as D (6 bases). The CDR3 here is CAISGGGQPDGYTF. The DNA for the CDR3 is TGTGCCATCAGCGGCGGCGGACAGCCCGATGGCTACACCTTC.